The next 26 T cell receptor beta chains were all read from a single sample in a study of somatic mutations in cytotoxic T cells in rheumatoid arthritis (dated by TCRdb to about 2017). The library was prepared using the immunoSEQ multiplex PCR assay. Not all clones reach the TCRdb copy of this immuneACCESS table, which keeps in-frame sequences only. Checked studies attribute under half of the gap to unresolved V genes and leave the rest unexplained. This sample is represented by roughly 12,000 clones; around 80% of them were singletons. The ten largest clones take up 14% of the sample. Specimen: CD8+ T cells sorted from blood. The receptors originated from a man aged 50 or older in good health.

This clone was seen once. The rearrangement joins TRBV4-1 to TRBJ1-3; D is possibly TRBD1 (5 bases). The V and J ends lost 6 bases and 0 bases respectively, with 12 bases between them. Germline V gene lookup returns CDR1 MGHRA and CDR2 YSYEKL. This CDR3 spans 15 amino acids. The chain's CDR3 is CASRRAGSSGNTIYF. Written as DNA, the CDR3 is TGCGCCAGCAGACGCGCAGGGAGCTCTGGAAACACCATATATTTT.

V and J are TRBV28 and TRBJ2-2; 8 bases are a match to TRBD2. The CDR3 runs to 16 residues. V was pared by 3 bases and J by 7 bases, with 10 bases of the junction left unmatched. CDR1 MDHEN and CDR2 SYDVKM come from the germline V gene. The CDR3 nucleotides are TGTGCCAGCAGTTTTTTAACTAGCGGTCGGGGCGGGGAGCTGTTTTTT. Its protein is CASSFLTSGRGGELFF. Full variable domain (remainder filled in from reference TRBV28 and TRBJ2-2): DVKVTQSSRYLVKRTGEKVFLECVQDMDHENMFWYRQDPGLGLRLIYFSYDVKMKEKGDIPEGYSVSREKKERFSLILESASTNQTSMYLCASSFLTSGRGGELFFGEGSRLTVL.

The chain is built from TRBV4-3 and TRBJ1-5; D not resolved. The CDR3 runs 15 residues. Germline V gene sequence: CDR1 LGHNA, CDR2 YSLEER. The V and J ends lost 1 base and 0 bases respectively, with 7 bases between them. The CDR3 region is CASSQGSGSNQPQHF. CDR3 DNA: TGCGCCAGCAGCCAAGGGTCAGGTAGCAATCAGCCCCAGCATTTT.

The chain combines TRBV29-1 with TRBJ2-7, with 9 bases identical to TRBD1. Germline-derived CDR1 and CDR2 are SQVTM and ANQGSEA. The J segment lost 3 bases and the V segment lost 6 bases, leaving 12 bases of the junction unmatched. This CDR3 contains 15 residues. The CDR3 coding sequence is TGCAGCGTCCAGGCTGGACAGGGGAAAGTCTACGAGCAGTACTTC. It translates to CSVQAGQGKVYEQYF.

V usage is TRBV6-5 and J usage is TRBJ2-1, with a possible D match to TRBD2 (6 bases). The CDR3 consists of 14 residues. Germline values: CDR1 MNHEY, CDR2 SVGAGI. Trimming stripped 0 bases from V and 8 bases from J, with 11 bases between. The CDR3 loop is CASSYSLAEYEQFF. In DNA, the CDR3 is TGTGCCAGCAGTTACTCATTAGCGGAGTATGAGCAGTTCTTC.

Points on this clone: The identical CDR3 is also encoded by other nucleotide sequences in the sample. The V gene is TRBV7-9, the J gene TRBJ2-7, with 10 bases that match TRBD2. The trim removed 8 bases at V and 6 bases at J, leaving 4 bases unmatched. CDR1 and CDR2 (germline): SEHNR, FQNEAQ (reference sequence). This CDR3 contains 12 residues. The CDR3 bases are TGTGCCAGCGGCAGCGGGGGGGGCGAGCAGTACGTC. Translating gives CASGSGGGEQYV.

CDR3 in amino acids: CASSFPKLTGTGGVSYEQYF. The CDR3 DNA reads as TGTGCCAGCAGTTTCCCCAAATTGACCGGGACAGGGGGCGTCTCCTACGAGCAGTACTTC. The V gene is TRBV27, the J gene TRBJ2-7; 12 nucleotides line up with TRBD1. The V segment lost 3 bases and the J segment 0 bases; nucleotides outside the gene matches: 15. Germline assignment: CDR1 MNHEY and CDR2 SMNVEV (reference sequence). The CDR3 runs to 20 residues.

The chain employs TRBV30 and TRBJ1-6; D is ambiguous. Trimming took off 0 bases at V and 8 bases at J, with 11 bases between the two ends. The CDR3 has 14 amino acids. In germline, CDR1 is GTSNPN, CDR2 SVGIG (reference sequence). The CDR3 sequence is CAWSVMGGHSPLHF. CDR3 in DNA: TGTGCCTGGAGTGTAATGGGCGGACATTCACCCCTCCACTTT.

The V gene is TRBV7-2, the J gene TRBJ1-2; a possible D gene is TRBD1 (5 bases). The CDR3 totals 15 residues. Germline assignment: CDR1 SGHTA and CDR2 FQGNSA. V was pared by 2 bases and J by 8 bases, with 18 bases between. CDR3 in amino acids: CASSLSGQPNRGYTF. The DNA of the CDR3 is TGTGCCAGCAGCTTATCTGGACAACCCAATCGGGGCTACACCTTC.

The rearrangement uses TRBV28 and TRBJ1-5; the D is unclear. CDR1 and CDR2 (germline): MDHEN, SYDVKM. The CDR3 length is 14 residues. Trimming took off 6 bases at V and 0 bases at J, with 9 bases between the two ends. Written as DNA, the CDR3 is TGTGCCAGCAGCCGACCGTATAGCAATCAGCCCCAGCATTTT. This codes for CASSRPYSNQPQHF.

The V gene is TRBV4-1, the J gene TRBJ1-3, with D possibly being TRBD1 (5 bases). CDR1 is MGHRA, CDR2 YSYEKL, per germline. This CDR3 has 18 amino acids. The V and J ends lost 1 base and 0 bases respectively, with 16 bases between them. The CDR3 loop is CASSQVGVRGNSGNTIYF. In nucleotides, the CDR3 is TGCGCCAGCAGCCAAGTAGGTGTGCGGGGCAACTCTGGAAACACCATATATTTT.

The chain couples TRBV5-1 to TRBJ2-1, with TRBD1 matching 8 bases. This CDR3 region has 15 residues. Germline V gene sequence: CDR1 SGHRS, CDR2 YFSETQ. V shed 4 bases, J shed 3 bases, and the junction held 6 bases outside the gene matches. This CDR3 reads CASSPRTGSYNEQFF. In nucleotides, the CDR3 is TGCGCCAGCAGCCCGAGGACAGGGAGCTACAATGAGCAGTTCTTC.

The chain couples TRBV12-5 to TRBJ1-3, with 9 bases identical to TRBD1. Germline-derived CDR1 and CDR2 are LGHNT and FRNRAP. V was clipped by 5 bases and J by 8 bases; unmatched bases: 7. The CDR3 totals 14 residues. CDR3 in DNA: TGTGCTAGTGGTCTCGGGACAGGGAGAGACACCATATATTTT. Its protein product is CASGLGTGRDTIYF.

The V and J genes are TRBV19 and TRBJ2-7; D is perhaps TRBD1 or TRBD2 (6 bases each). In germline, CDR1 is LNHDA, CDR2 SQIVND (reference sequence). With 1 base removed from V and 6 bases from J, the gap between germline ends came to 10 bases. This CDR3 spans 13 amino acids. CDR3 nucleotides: TGTGCCAGTAGTATAGGATCGGGGGCCGAGCAGTACGTC. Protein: CASSIGSGAEQYV.

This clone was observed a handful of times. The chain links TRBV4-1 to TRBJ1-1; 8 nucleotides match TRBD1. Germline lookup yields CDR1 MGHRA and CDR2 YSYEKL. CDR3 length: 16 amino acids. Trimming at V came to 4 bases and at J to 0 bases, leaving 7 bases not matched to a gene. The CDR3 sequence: CASSPRQGIMNTEAFF. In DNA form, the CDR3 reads TGCGCCAGCAGCCCGCGACAGGGGATAATGAACACTGAAGCTTTCTTT.

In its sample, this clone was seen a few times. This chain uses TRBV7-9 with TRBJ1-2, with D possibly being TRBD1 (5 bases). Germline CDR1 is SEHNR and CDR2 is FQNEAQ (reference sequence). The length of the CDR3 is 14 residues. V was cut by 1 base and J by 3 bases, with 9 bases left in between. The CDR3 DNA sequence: TGTGCCAGCAGCTTAGGAGGGGATTACTATGGCTACACCTTC. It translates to CASSLGGDYYGYTF.

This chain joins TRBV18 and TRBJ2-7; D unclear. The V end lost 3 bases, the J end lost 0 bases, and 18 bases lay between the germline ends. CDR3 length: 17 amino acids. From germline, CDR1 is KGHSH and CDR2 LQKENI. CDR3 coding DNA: TGTGCCAGCTCACCCGTTGAAACCGGACGGGCCTCCTACGAGCAGTACTTC. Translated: CASSPVETGRASYEQYF.

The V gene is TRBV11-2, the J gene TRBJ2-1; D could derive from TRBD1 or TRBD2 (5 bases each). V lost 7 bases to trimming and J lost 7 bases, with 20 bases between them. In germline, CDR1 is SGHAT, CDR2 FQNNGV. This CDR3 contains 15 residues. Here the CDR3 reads CASTYSGGSQNEQFF. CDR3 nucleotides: TGTGCCAGCACCTACTCTGGGGGATCCCAGAATGAGCAGTTCTTC.

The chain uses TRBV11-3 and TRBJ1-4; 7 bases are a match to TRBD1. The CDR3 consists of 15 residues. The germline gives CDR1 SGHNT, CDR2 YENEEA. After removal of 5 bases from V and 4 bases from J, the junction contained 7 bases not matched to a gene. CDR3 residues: CASSPRTGLNEKLFF. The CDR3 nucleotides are TGTGCCAGCAGCCCGAGGACAGGCCTTAATGAAAAACTGTTTTTT. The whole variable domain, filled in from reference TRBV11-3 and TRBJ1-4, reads EAGVVQSPRYKIIEKKQPVAFWCNPISGHNTLYWYLQNLGQGPELLIRYENEEAVDDSQLPKDRFSAERLKGVDSTLKIQPAELGDSAVYLCASSPRTGLNEKLFFGSGTQLSVL.

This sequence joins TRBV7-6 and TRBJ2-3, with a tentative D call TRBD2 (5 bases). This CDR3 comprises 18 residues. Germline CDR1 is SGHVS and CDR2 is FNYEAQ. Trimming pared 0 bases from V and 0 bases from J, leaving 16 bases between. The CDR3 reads CASSLAPGTATSTDTQYF. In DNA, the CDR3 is TGTGCCAGCAGCTTAGCACCGGGAACAGCAACTAGCACAGATACGCAGTATTTT.

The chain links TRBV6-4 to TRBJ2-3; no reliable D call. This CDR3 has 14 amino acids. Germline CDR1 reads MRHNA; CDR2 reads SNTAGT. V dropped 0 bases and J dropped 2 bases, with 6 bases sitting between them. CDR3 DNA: TGTGCCAGCAGTGACTCAGGCGACACAGATACGCAGTATTTT. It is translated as CASSDSGDTDTQYF.

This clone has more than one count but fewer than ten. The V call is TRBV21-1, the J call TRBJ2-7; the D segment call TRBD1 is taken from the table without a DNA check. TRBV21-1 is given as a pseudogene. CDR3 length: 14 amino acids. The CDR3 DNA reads TGTGCCAGCAACTGCAGGGAACAGGGCTACGAGCAGTACTTC. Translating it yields CASNCREQGYEQYF.

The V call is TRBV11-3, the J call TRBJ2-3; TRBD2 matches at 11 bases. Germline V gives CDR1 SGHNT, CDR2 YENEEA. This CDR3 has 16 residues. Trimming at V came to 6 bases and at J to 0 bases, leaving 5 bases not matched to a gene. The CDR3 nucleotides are TGTGCCAGCAGACTACGGACTAGCGGGAGCACAGATACGCAGTATTTT. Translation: CASRLRTSGSTDTQYF.

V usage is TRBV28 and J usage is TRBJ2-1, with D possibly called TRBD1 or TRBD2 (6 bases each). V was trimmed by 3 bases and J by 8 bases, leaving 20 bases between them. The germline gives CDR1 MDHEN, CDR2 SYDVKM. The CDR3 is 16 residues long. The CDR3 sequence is CASSLGGTQGIDEQFF. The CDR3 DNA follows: TGTGCCAGCAGTTTGGGGGGCACACAGGGTATAGATGAGCAGTTCTTC.

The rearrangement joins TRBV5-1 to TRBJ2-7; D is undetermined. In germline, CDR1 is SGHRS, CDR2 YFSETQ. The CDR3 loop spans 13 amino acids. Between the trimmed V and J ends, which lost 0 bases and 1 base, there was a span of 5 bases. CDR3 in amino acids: CASSLGVSYEQYF. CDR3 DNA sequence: TGCGCCAGCAGCTTGGGGGTTTCCTACGAGCAGTACTTC.

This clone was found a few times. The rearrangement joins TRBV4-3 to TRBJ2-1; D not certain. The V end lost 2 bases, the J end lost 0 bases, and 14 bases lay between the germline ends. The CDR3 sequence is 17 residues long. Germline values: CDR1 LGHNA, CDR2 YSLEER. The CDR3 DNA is TGCGCCAGCAGCCAAACGACGGTCCAGAGCTCCTACAATGAGCAGTTCTTC. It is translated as CASSQTTVQSSYNEQFF.